This TCR beta chain was recorded in a study of OX40 agonist ivuxolimab in advanced cancers. Describing the broader study: Ivuxolimab was a fully human IgG2 agonistic monoclonal antibody targeting the costimulatory receptor OX40 (CD134). Of the approximately 50 patients in dose escalation, some 19 had hepatocellular carcinoma, about 15 had melanoma, 9 had renal cell carcinoma and 9 had head and neck cancer. Three dose-escalation patients achieved partial responses, one with hepatocellular carcinoma and two with cutaneous melanoma. Intravenous ivuxolimab was administered to patients every 2 weeks at six dose levels: 0.01, 0.1, 0.3, 1.5, 3 and 10 mg/kg. Patients were allowed to have had prior anti-PD-1, anti-PD-L1 or anti-CTLA-4 therapy, and around 41% of the dose-escalation patients had previously received checkpoint inhibitors. The point of sequencing TCRbeta in the periphery was to test whether ivuxolimab changed TCR sequence diversity and drove clonal T-cell expansion. In the dose-escalation cohort, approximately 82% of patients were male, and the mean age was about 55 years, with a range of about 23 to 90. The paper covers the monotherapy dose-escalation part of the phase I ivuxolimab trial, which included N of about 56 patients. Broad study findings and their caveats: The antigen specificity of the clonally expanded peripheral T cells was not determined. Low levels of normalized T-cell clonal expansion were also seen in some nonresponding patients. At doses of 0.1 to 3.0 mg/kg, clonal expansion of both CD4+ and CD8+ blood T cells was observed from baseline to week 6. In partial responders in the 0.1-3.0 mg/kg groups, normalized peripheral clonal expansion was found to be among the lowest, especially among CD8+ T cells. On average, CD8+ T cells showed more expanded clones than CD4+ T cells after ivuxolimab.

To sequence the TCRbeta CDR3 region, genomic DNA was isolated from the sorted cells. TCRbeta CDR3 regions were sequenced using the immunoSEQ Assay. In TCRdb, the immuneACCESS table is reduced to in-frame sequences with V and J assigned. These tables do not hold every clone; where another copy was compared, an unresolved V gene accounts for under half, and the others remain unexplained. This sample gives around 71,000 clones in total; 60% to 80% of them show up just once. Together, the top ten hold around 5% of the sample. The junction shows trimming of 0 bases on V and 4 bases on J, and the gene matches do not reach 1 base of it. Taken from the germline V gene, the CDR1 and CDR2 loops are SGHRS and YFSETQ. The CDR3 covers 14 residues, taking in both the cysteine and the phenylalanine. CDR3 DNA is the only sequence kept; it has 42 bases, read in frame from the first base. As regards this clone: Its antigen is not yet known. Per-nucleotide qualities are absent, and no much larger clonotype sits a single base away.

The trial excluded patients who had a history of autoimmune disease or were on systemic immunosuppression. In every dose cohort, peripheral blood was drawn for TCR sequencing at baseline, cycle 4 day 1, and cycle 7 day 1. The samples were taken from a phase I, first-in-human, multicenter, open-label dose-escalation trial of ivuxolimab. Adults with locally advanced or metastatic melanoma, renal cell, hepatocellular, or head and neck squamous cell carcinoma were enrolled in the trial. Before TCR sequencing, CD4+ and CD8+ T cells were separately sorted from peripheral blood. The sequencing here drew on CD4+ or CD8+ T cells sorted from blood, taken in a trial of the OX40 agonist ivuxolimab. The rearrangement joined TRBV5-1 to TRBJ1-2, with 9 bases aligning to TRBD1. This sequence originates from an adult with an advanced solid tumor such as melanoma, head and neck, liver or kidney cancer. The CDR3 sequence is CASSLGGQGYGYTF. The DNA sequence is given as TGCGCCAGCAGCTTGGGGGGACAGGGCTATGGCTACACCTTC.